This TCR beta chain is drawn from a study of cytotoxic CD8 clonotypes in ibrutinib-treated CLL. Comments on this clone: Its target is unknown.

Sequenced by immunoSEQ multiplex PCR; TCRdb stores in-frame clones only, minus some. The sample includes 50,000 to 60,000 clones, over 65% of them seen just once. This CDR3 comprises 13 residues. The germline V and J ends were trimmed by 4 bases and 6 bases, with 13 bases remaining between them. Germline V lookup: CDR1 MNHEY, CDR2 SMNVEV (reference sequence). Study-level points and caveats: Clonality was higher at ibrutinib response and returned toward baseline at progression. Among the clonotypes, public ones were uncommon and contracted or held stable on treatment. Sustained-remission and progressing patients had different sampling times.

V is TRBV27 and J is TRBJ2-7; D is possibly TRBD1 (6 bases). The clonotype was recovered from a human donor with chronic lymphocytic leukemia. The specimen comprised PBMCs, sampled after 24 months of ibrutinib treatment. The DNA of the CDR3 is TGTGCCAGCAGTTCCGTACAGGGTTCCGAGCAGTACTTC. Translated: CASSSVQGSEQYF.